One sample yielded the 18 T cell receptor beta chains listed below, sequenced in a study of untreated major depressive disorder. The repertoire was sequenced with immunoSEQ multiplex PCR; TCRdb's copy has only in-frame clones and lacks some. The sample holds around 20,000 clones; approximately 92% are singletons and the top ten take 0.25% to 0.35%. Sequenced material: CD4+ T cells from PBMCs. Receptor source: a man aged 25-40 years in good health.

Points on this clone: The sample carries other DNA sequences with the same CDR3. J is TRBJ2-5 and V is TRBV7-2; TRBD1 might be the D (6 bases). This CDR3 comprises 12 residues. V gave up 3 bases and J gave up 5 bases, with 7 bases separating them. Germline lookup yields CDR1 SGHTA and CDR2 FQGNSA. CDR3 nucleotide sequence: TGTGCCAGCAGCTTCAGGGGCGAGACCCAGTACTTC. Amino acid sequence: CASSFRGETQYF. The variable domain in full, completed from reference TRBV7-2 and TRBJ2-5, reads GAGVSQSPSNKVTEKGKDVELRCDPISGHTALYWYRQSLGQGLEFLIYFQGNSAPDKSGLPSDRFSAERTGGSVSTLTIQRTQQEDSAVYLCASSFRGETQYFGPGTRLLVL.

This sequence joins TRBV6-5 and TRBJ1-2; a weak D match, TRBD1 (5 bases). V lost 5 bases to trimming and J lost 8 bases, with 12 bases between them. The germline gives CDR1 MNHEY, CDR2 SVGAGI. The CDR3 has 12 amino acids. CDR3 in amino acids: CASSVAGTGYTF. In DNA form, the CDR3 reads TGTGCCAGCAGTGTCGCCGGGACCGGCTACACCTTC.

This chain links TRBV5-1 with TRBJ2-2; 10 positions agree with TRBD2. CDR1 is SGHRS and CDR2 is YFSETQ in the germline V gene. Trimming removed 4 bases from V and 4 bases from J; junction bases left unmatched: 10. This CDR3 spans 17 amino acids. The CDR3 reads CASSMEWTSGGTGELFF. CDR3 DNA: TGCGCCAGCAGCATGGAGTGGACTAGCGGAGGCACCGGGGAGCTGTTTTTT. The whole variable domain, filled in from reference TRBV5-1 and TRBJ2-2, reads KAGVTQTPRYLIKTRGQQVTLSCSPISGHRSVSWYQQTPGQGLQFLFEYFSETQRNKGNFPGRFSGRQFSNSRSEMNVSTLELGDSALYLCASSMEWTSGGTGELFFGEGSRLTVL.

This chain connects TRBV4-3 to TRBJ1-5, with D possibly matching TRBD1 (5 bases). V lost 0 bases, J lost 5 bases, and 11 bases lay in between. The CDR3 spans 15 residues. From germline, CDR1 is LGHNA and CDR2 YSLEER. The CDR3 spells CASSQDGAGHQPQHF. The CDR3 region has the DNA TGCGCCAGCAGCCAAGATGGGGCAGGGCATCAGCCCCAGCATTTT.

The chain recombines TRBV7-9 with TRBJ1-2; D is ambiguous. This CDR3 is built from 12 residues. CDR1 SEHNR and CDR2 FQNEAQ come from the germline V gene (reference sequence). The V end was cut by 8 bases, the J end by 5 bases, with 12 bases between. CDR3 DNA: TGTGCCAGCCGCGGAAGGGAATATGGCTACACCTTC. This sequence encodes CASRGREYGYTF.

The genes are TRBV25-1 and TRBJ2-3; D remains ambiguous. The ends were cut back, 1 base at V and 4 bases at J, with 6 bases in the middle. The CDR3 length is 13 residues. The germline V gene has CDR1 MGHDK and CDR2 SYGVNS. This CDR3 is CASSEFGADTQYF. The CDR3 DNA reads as TGTGCCAGCAGTGAATTTGGAGCAGATACGCAGTATTTT. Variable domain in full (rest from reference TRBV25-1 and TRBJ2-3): EADIYQTPRYLVIGTGKKITLECSQTMGHDKMYWYQQDPGMELHLIHYSYGVNSTEKGDLSSESTVSRIRTEHFPLTLESARPSHTSQYLCASSEFGADTQYFGPGTRLTVL.

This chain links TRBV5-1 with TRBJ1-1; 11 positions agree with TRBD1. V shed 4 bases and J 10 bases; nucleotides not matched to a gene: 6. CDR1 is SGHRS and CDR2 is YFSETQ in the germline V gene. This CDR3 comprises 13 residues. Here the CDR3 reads CASSQDRGHGAFF. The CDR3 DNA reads TGCGCCAGCAGCCAGGACAGGGGGCATGGAGCTTTCTTT.

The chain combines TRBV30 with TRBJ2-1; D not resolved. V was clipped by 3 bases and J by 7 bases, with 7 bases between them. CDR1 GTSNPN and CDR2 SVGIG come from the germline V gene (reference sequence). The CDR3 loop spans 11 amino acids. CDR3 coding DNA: TGTGCCTGGAGGACCTTGAATGAGCAGTTCTTC. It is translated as CAWRTLNEQFF.

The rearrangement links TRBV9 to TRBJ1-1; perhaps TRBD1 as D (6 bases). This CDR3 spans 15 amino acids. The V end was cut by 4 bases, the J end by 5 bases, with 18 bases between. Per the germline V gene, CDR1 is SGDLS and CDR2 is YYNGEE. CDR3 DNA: TGTGCCAGCAGCATGGGACACCACCCCGGGACTGAAGCTTTCTTT. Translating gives CASSMGHHPGTEAFF.

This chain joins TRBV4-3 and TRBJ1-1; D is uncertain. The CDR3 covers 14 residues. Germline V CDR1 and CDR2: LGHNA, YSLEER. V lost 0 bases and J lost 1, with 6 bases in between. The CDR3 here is CASSQEEGNTEAFF. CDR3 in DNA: TGCGCCAGCAGCCAAGAAGAGGGGAACACTGAAGCTTTCTTT.

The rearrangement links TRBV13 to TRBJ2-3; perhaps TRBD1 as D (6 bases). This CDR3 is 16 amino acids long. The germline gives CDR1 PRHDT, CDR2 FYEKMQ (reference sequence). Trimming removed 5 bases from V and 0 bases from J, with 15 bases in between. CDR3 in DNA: TGTGCCAGCAGCCCCAGGCGGACAGTCAGCACAGATACGCAGTATTTT. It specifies CASSPRRTVSTDTQYF.

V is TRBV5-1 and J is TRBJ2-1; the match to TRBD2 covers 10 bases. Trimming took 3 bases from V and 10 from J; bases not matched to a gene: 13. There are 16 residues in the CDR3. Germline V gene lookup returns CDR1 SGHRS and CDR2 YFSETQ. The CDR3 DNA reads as TGCGCCAGCAGCTCGGATCCGGGACTAGCGTCTCGGGAGCAGTTCTTC. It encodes CASSSDPGLASREQFF.

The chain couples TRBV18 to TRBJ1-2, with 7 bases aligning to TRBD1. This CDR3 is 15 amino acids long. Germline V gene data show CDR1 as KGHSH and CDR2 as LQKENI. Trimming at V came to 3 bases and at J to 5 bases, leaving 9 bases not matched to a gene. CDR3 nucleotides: TGTGCCAGCTCACCTACTGGACAGGAAATTTATGGCTACACCTTC. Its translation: CASSPTGQEIYGYTF.

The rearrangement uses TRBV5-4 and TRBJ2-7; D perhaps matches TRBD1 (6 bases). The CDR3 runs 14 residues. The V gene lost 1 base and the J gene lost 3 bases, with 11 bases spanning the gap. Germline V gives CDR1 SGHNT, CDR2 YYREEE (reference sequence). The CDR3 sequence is CASSLRSQGYEQYF. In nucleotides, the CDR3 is TGTGCCAGCAGCTTGCGGTCACAGGGCTACGAGCAGTACTTC.

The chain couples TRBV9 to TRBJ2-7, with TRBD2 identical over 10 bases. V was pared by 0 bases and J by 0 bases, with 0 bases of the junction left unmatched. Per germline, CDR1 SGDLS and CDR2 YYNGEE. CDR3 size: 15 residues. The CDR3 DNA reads TGTGCCAGCAGCGTAGGGACTAGCGGCTCCTACGAGCAGTACTTC. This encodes CASSVGTSGSYEQYF.

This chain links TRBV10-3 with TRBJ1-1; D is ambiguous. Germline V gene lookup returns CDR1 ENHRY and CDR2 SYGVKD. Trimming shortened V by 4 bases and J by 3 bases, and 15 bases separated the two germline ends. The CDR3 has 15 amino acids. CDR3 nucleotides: TGTGCCATCAGTGGATTTGGGCAGGTGGACACTGAAGCTTTCTTT. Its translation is CAISGFGQVDTEAFF.

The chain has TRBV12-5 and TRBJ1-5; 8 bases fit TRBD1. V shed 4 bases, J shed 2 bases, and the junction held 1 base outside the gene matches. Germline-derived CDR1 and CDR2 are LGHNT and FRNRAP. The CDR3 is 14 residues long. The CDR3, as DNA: TGTGCTAGTGGTTCGGGACAGGGCAATCAGCCCCAGCATTTT. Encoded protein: CASGSGQGNQPQHF.

The CDR3 bases are TGCAGCGTTGAATACAGCCAAGAAGCTTTCTTT. The encoded protein is CSVEYSQEAFF. This chain connects TRBV29-1 to TRBJ1-1; unclear D gene. Germline values: CDR1 SQVTM, CDR2 ANQGSEA. The CDR3 covers 11 residues. Trimming removed 2 bases at V and 8 bases at J, with 9 bases between.